This T cell receptor (beta chain) was retrieved from a study of T cells in Graves' hyperthyroidism and ophthalmopathy. Study results and caveats: Blood also held most thyroid clonotypes expanded beyond 0.001.

TCR beta CDR3 region amplification was performed from RNA transcripts. RT-PCR in the first round (using the HTBI primer set) targeted the TCR CDR3. TCRdb re-derived calls from the multiplex PCR reads in MiXCR, one entry per CDR3 protein. Of roughly 93,000 distinct CDR3 sequences listed, 51% are singletons. Hyperthyroidism patients were newly diagnosed, had disease duration under 2 months, and were aged 18 to 65 years. Germline V CDR1 and CDR2: SGHTA, FQGTGA. This CDR3 spans 13 amino acids. The V gene end was trimmed by 1 base and the J gene end by 11 bases; junction bases not matched to a gene: 5. Concerning this clonotype itself: Antigen unknown.

Sequencing input: blood. V is TRBV7-3 and J is TRBJ1-1; the match to TRBD1 covers 9 bases. The receptor's source is a woman aged 40 to 49 with Graves' hyperthyroidism. The CDR3 DNA reads TGTGCCAGCAGCTTAAGGCGGGACAGGGTGGCTTTCTTT. Translated: CASSLRRDRVAFF.